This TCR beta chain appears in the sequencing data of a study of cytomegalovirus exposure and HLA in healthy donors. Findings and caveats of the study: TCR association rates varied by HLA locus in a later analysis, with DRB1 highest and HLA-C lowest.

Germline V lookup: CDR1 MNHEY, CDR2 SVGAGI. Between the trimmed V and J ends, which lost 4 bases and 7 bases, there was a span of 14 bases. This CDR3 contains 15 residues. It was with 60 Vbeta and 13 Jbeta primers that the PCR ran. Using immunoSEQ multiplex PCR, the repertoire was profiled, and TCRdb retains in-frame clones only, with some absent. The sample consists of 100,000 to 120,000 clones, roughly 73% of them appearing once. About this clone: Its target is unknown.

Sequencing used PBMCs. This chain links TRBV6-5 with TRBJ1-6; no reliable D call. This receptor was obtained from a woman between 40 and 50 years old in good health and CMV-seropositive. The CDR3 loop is CASSSSPGWNSPLHF. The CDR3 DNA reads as TGTGCCAGCAGTTCGAGTCCTGGTTGGAATTCACCCCTCCACTTT.